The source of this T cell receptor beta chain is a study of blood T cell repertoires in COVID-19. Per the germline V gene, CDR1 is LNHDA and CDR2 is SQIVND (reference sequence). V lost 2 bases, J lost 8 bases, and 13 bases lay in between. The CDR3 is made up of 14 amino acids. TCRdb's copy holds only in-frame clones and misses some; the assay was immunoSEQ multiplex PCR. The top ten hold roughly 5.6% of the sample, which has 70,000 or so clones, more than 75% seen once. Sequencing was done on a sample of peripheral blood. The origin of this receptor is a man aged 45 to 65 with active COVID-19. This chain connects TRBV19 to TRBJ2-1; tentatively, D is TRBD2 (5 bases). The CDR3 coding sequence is TGTGCCAGTAGTATACGTGGGAGTGCGCATGAGCAGTTCTTC. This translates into CASSIRGSAHEQFF.